Below, 3 T cell receptor beta chains from the same sample are listed, as sequenced in a study of cytomegalovirus exposure and HLA in healthy donors. TCRdb's table, derived via immunoSEQ multiplex PCR, lists solely in-frame clones and lacks some. The sample contains 50,000 to 65,000 clones, approximately 90% of which appear only once. The sample taken for sequencing was PBMCs. The receptors originated from a woman aged 18-29 years in good health and CMV-seropositive.

The chain's CDR3 is CASVLAGPQETQYF. CDR3 nucleotide sequence: TGTGCCAGCGTCCTAGCGGGGCCCCAAGAGACCCAGTACTTC. The chain couples TRBV6-1 to TRBJ2-5, with TRBD2 identical over 9 bases. J was trimmed by 1 base and V by 8 bases; bases with no gene match: 5. This CDR3 region has 14 residues. The germline gives CDR1 MNHNS, CDR2 SASEGT.

CDR3 sequence (DNA): TGTGCCAGCAGCTTAGGTACGGCAGGCCTCACCGGGGAGCTGTTTTTT. This gives the protein CASSLGTAGLTGELFF. V gene TRBV7-8 combines with J gene TRBJ2-2, with unresolved D. Trimming cost V 1 base and J 4 bases, with 13 bases left between them. This CDR3 comprises 16 residues. Germline V lookup: CDR1 SGHVS, CDR2 FQNEAQ.

The chain combines TRBV29-1 with TRBJ1-1; 7 bases fit TRBD1. V lost 6 bases to trimming and J lost 1 base; unmatched junction nucleotides: 5. This CDR3 is 13 amino acids long. CDR1 is SQVTM, CDR2 ANQGSEA, per germline. The CDR3, as DNA: TGCAGCGTGGCTCGACAGGGGAACACTGAAGCTTTCTTT. Amino acids: CSVARQGNTEAFF.